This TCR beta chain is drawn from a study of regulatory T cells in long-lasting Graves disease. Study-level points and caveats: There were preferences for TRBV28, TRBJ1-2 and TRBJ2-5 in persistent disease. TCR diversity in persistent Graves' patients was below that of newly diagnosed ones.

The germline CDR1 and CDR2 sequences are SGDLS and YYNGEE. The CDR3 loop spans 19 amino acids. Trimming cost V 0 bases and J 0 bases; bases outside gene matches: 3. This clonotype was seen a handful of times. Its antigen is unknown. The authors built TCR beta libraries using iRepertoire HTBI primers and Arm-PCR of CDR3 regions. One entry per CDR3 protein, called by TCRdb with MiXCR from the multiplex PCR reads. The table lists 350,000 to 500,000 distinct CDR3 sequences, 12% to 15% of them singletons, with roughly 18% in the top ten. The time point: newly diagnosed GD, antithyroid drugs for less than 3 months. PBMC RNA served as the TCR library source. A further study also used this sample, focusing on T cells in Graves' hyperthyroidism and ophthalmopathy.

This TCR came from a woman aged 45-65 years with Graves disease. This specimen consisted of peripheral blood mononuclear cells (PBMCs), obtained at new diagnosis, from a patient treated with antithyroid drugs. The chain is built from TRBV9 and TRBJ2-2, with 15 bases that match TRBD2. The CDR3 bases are TGTGCCAGCAGCGTAGCAGGACTAGCGGGAGGGGCGAACACCGGGGAGCTGTTTTTT. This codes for CASSVAGLAGGANTGELFF.